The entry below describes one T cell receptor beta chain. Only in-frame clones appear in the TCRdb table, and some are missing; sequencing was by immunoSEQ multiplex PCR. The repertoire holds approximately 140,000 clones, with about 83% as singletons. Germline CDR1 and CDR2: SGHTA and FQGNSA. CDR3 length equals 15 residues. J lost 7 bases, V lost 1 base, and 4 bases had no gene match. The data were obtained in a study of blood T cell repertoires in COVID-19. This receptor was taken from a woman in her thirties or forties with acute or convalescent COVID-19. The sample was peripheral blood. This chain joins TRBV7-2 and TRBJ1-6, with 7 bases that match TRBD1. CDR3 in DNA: TGTGCCAGCAGCTTAGGGACAGGTACAAATTCACCCCTCCACTTT. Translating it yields CASSLGTGTNSPLHF.